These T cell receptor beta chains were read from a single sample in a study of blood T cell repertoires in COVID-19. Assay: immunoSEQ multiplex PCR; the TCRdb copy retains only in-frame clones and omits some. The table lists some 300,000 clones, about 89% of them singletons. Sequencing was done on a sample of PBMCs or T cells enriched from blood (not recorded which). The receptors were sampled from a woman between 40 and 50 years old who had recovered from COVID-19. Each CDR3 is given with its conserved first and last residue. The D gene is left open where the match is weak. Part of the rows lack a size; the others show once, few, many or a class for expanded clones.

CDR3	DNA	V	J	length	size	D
CASGPGLLSYNEQFF	TGTGCCAGTGGACCGGGACTACTCTCCTACAATGAGCAGTTCTTC	TRBV19	TRBJ2-1	15	NA	TRBD2
CASRFGTGSSGNTIYF	TGTGCCAGCAGGTTCGGGACAGGCAGCTCTGGAAACACCATATATTTT	TRBV7-9	TRBJ1-3	16	NA	TRBD1
CASSLGQGETQYF	TGTGCCAGCAGCCTCGGACAGGGAGAGACCCAGTACTTC	TRBV7-3	TRBJ2-5	13	NA	TRBD1
CASSSILAGRVYNEQFF	TGTGCCAGCAGTTCCATCTTAGCGGGGAGAGTCTACAATGAGCAGTTCTTC	TRBV28	TRBJ2-1	17	NA	TRBD2
CASSLNGAGGETQYF	TGTGCCAGCAGCTTAAACGGGGCAGGGGGAGAGACCCAGTACTTC	TRBV7-3	TRBJ2-5	15	NA	TRBD1
CASSLPVTGGTGELFF	TGTGCCAGCAGCTTGCCAGTGACAGGGGGCACCGGGGAGCTGTTTTTT	TRBV5-5	TRBJ2-2	16	NA	TRBD1
CSVATGVGDEQYF	TGCAGCGTTGCCACAGGAGTAGGGGACGAGCAGTACTTC	TRBV29-1	TRBJ2-7	13	many	NA
CASSIQDRGSTEAFF	TGTGCCAGTAGTATCCAGGACAGGGGCAGCACTGAAGCTTTCTTT	TRBV19	TRBJ1-1	15	NA	TRBD1
CASSLAGAGGYTF	TGTGCCAGCTCCCTGGCGGGGGCGGGCGGCTACACCTTC	TRBV18	TRBJ1-2	13	NA	NA
CSVEGVVRARTDTQYF	TGCAGCGTTGAAGGAGTTGTCAGGGCCCGCACAGATACGCAGTATTTT	TRBV29-1	TRBJ2-3	16	NA	NA
CASSRGRITRSEAKNIQYF	TGTGCCAGCAGCCGGGGGAGAATAACTAGATCCGAGGCCAAAAACATTCAGTACTTC	TRBV7-8	TRBJ2-4	19	NA	NA
CASSDWDRGDYEQYF	TGTGCCAGCAGTGATTGGGACAGGGGGGACTACGAGCAGTACTTC	TRBV6-1	TRBJ2-7	15	NA	TRBD1
CAWGDRAETQYF	TGTGCCTGGGGGGACAGGGCGGAGACCCAGTACTTC	TRBV30	TRBJ2-5	12	NA	TRBD1
CASSPGTGRGAEAFF	TGTGCCAGCTCACCGGGGACAGGGAGAGGCGCTGAAGCTTTCTTT	TRBV18	TRBJ1-1	15	NA	TRBD1
CASSLGSYEQYF	TGTGCCAGCAGTTTAGGTAGTTACGAGCAGTACTTC	TRBV12-3/TRBV12-4	TRBJ2-7	12	NA	NA
CASSLRTGGPEKLFF	TGTGCCAGCAGCCTACGGACAGGTGGACCTGAAAAACTGTTTTTT	TRBV3-1/TRBV3-2	TRBJ1-4	15	NA	TRBD1
CASSVGLTGGFHEQYF	TGTGCCAGCAGCGTAGGGCTGACGGGAGGGTTCCACGAGCAGTACTTC	TRBV9	TRBJ2-7	16	NA	TRBD2
CASSPSSGENSPLHF	TGTGCCAGCTCACCAAGCTCGGGGGAGAATTCACCCCTCCACTTT	TRBV18	TRBJ1-6	15	NA	NA
CSVGLMTGPTDTQYF	TGCAGCGTTGGCCTGATGACAGGCCCCACAGATACGCAGTATTTT	TRBV29-1	TRBJ2-3	15	NA	NA
CASSRTSGGPVSLNEQFF	TGTGCCAGCAGTCGGACTAGCGGGGGGCCGGTTTCTCTCAATGAGCAGTTCTTC	TRBV27	TRBJ2-1	18	NA	TRBD2